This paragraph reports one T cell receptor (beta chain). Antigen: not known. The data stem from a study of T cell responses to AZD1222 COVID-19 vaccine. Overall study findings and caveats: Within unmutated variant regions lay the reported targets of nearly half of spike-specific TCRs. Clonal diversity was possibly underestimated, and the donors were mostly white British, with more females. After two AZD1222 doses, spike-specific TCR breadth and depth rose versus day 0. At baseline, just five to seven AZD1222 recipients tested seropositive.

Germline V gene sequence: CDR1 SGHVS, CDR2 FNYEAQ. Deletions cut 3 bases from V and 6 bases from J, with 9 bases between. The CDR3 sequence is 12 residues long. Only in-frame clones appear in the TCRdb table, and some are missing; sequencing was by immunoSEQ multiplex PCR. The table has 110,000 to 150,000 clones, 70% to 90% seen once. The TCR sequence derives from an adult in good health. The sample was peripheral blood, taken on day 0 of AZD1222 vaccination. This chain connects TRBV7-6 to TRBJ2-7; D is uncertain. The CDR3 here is CASSFLSGEQYF. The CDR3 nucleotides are TGTGCCAGCAGCTTCTTAAGTGGCGAGCAGTACTTC.